This T cell receptor beta chain was profiled in a study of CD8 T cells in ankylosing spondylitis (dated by TCRdb to 2017 to 2019). Turning to the overall study: The study profiled T cell receptor beta repertoires in healthy donors and ankylosing spondylitis patients to find disease-linked TCR variants. Samples of peripheral blood were taken, and for ankylosing spondylitis patients, synovial fluid was collected as well. The full study cohort was made up of about two dozen ankylosing spondylitis patients and over 90 healthy donors.

Taken from the germline V gene, the CDR1 and CDR2 loops are MDHEN and SYDVKM. V sheds 4 bases and J sheds 6 bases, leaving 13 bases between their ends. The CDR3 sequence holds 15 residues, the cysteine and phenylalanine included. The kept DNA is CDR3 alone, 45 bases in frame from the first base. About this clonotype itself: This clone's antigen is unknown. The record has no base qualities; no much larger clone is one base away.

What the research found in general, with its limitations: Blood from ankylosing spondylitis patients appeared to be characterized by a TCR beta motif composed of about eight highly homologous amino acid variants. According to the report, matched synovial fluid samples from ankylosing spondylitis patients were significantly enriched for the disease-linked clones. In peripheral blood, the disease-linked clones were found at relatively low frequencies and had a CD8+ phenotype. Some motif variants were previously reported in synovial fluid and blood of reactive arthritis patients, suggesting common disease-initiation mechanisms.

Reads for this sample came from an Illumina HiSeq 2500. Quantitative 5'-RACE with molecular barcodes was the method used to prepare the TCR beta libraries. Regarding the original processing steps: A new computational method based on a probabilistic model of VDJ rearrangement was used to identify disease-linked TCR variants. The public reads were reanalyzed by TCRdb: fastp trimming at Q25, MiXCR alignment, in-frame beta chains only. Entries that share a CDR3 protein sequence are merged under the most common genes and DNA. The V and J calls come from TCRdb's annotation, not from the publication. The sample profile shows 150,000 to 200,000 distinct CDR3 sequences; approximately 12% of them were found once. The top ten clonotypes cover more than 9.5% of the sample.

The TCR originated in a female donor with ankylosing spondylitis or in good health (not recorded which). This sequence uses TRBV28 and TRBJ2-6; the D call could be TRBD1 or TRBD2, with each sharing 5 bases. Material for sequencing was blood, either unsorted or a sorted T cell fraction (not recorded which). The encoded CDR3 is CASSSPPGAANVLTF. The DNA is as follows: TGTGCCAGCAGTTCCCCCCCCGGGGCGGCCAACGTCCTGACTTTC.